This TCR beta chain was identified during a study of CD8 T cells in Susac syndrome. TCR beta was sequenced from blood CD8+ and CD4+ T cells. Relapsing-remitting disease, either stable or active, was present in the treatment-naive patients who were the multiple sclerosis controls. TEMRA cells were FACS-enriched, with CD8+ and CD4+ T cells isolated negatively. The junction had 7 bases not matched to a gene; V was cut back by 3 bases and J by 6 bases. The CDR3 length is 14 residues. Germline V gene data show CDR1 as DFQATT and CDR2 as SNEGSKA (reference sequence). An amount of RNA that ranged from about 0.45 to 1 ug was reverse transcribed with random hexamers. Amplification of TCR beta CDR3 across 54 Vbeta and 13 Jbeta was performed with immunoSEQ multiplex PCR. In TCRdb, the immunoSEQ multiplex PCR reads were re-called with MiXCR into one record per CDR3 protein. The repertoire includes approximately 200,000 distinct CDR3 sequences, 85% to 95% of them detected once, and 0.082% sits in the top ten.

The sample was CD4+ T cells from PBMCs. The source of this sequence is a human donor with multiple sclerosis. This chain uses TRBV20-1 with TRBJ2-4; 8 nucleotides match TRBD2. CDR3 sequence reads: CSASIGGAGNIQYF. CDR3 coding DNA: TGCAGTGCTAGTATCGGGGGGGCGGGAAACATTCAGTACTTC.